The rows below give T cell receptor beta chains drawn from one sample of a study of CD8 T cells in ankylosing spondylitis. Via MiXCR, TCRdb re-called the 5' RACE reads, giving one row per CDR3 protein. This sample yields 340,000 or so distinct CDR3 sequences, of which over 12% are seen a single time; around 0.99% belongs to the top ten. The material sequenced was blood, either unsorted or a sorted T cell fraction (not recorded which). All receptors come from a male donor with ankylosing spondylitis or in good health (not recorded which). Both conserved end residues are part of each CDR3. D genes are given only for firm matches. A row's size may be missing; if present it is once, few, many or a size class.

size: few
J: TRBJ1-1
V: TRBV5-1
D: -
DNA: TGCGCCAGCAGCCGCACGGATGGTGAAGCTTTCTTT
CDR3: CASSRTDGEAFF

size: -
J: TRBJ2-2
V: TRBV11-2
D: TRBD1
DNA: TGTGCCAGCAGCTTAATGCCCCCGGGACAGCGGTCCACCGGGGAGCTGTTTTTT
CDR3: CASSLMPPGQRSTGELFF

size: many
J: TRBJ1-5
V: TRBV5-1
D: -
DNA: TGCGCCAGCAGCTCCACTGGATCTAGCAATCAGCCCCAGCATTTT
CDR3: CASSSTGSSNQPQHF

size: -
J: TRBJ2-3
V: TRBV11-2
D: TRBD2
DNA: TGTGCCAGCAGCTTAGGCGGAGCGGGAGGGCAAGATACGCAGTATTTT
CDR3: CASSLGGAGGQDTQYF

size: -
J: TRBJ2-7
V: TRBV30
D: -
DNA: TGTGCCTGGAGTGGGCGGGGCCGCTACGAGCAGTACTTC
CDR3: CAWSGRGRYEQYF

size: few
J: TRBJ2-5
V: TRBV4-1
D: TRBD2
DNA: TGCGCCAGCAGCCAAGATCCAAGCGGGGGGCTCCAAGAGACCCAGTACTTC
CDR3: CASSQDPSGGLQETQYF

size: -
J: TRBJ2-7
V: TRBV20-1
D: -
DNA: TGCAGTGCTAGCTTAGGAGCGATAGACACCTACGAGCAGTACTTC
CDR3: CSASLGAIDTYEQYF

size: few
J: TRBJ2-2
V: TRBV27
D: -
DNA: TGTGCCAGCAGTTTATTGGGTATTTCGAACACCGGGGAGCTGTTTTTT
CDR3: CASSLLGISNTGELFF

size: few
J: TRBJ1-2
V: TRBV20-1
D: TRBD1
DNA: TGCAGTGCTAGAGAAGAGACAGGGCGAGGCTATGGCTACACCTTC
CDR3: CSAREETGRGYGYTF

size: few
J: TRBJ2-7
V: TRBV6-5
D: -
DNA: TGTGCCAGCAGTTACTCAAGGGGCCTTTCCTACGAGCAGTACTTC
CDR3: CASSYSRGLSYEQYF

size: -
J: TRBJ2-3
V: TRBV20-1
D: -
DNA: TGCAGTGCTAGTTACTTATACACAGATACGCAGTATTTT
CDR3: CSASYLYTDTQYF

size: few
J: TRBJ2-3
V: TRBV29-1
D: TRBD1
DNA: TGCAGCGCCGACAGGGAATGGACAGATACGCAGTATTTT
CDR3: CSADREWTDTQYF

size: -
J: TRBJ1-2
V: TRBV25-1
D: -
DNA: TGTGCCAGCAGTGAATATGAGGCATGGGGCTACACCTTC
CDR3: CASSEYEAWGYTF

size: few
J: TRBJ1-1
V: TRBV4-1
D: -
DNA: TGCGCCAGCAGCCAAGGACGGGAAGAAGCTTTCTTT
CDR3: CASSQGREEAFF

size: -
J: TRBJ2-4
V: TRBV7-2
D: TRBD1
DNA: TGTGCCAGCAGCTTAAGACAGGGCCGGTCCAAAAACATTCAGTACTTC
CDR3: CASSLRQGRSKNIQYF

size: many
J: TRBJ1-3
V: TRBV6-5
D: -
DNA: TGTGCCAGCAGTTATGGGGAGGGAGCTTGGGGAAACACCATATATTTT
CDR3: CASSYGEGAWGNTIYF

size: -
J: TRBJ1-1
V: TRBV29-1
D: TRBD1
DNA: TGCAGCGGTGGACAGGGGTCGGCTGAAGCTTTCTTT
CDR3: CSGGQGSAEAFF

size: -
J: TRBJ1-5
V: TRBV3-1
D: -
DNA: TGTGCCAGCAGCCATCGCCGGCCCCCGGGGCATTTT
CDR3: CASSHRRPPGHF

size: -
J: TRBJ2-2
V: TRBV5-1
D: TRBD2
DNA: TGCGCCAGCAGCTTGGGGACTAGCGGGAGTCCCGGGGAGCTGTTTTTT
CDR3: CASSLGTSGSPGELFF

size: -
J: TRBJ2-3
V: TRBV5-1
D: -
DNA: TGCGCCAGCAGCTTGACAGATGGTTCAGCAGATACGCAGTATTTT
CDR3: CASSLTDGSADTQYF

size: few
J: TRBJ2-1
V: TRBV10-3
D: TRBD1
DNA: TGTGCCACCAACCTTGGACAGGGTAGGAGCAATGAGCAGTTCTTC
CDR3: CATNLGQGRSNEQFF

size: -
J: TRBJ2-3
V: TRBV30
D: TRBD2
DNA: TGTGCCTGGAGTAACAGCGGGAGAGGGGCAGATACGCAGTATTTT
CDR3: CAWSNSGRGADTQYF

size: -
J: TRBJ2-5
V: TRBV18
D: TRBD2
DNA: TGTGCCAGCTCACCACCGGGACTACCACAGGAGACCCAGTACTTC
CDR3: CASSPPGLPQETQYF

size: once
J: TRBJ2-1
V: TRBV6-1
D: -
DNA: TGTGCCAGCAACCTCACCCCGGTAGGCAATGAGCAGTTCTTC
CDR3: CASNLTPVGNEQFF

size: many
J: TRBJ2-2
V: TRBV6-5
D: -
DNA: TGTGCCAGCAGTTCCACAACCGGGGAGCTGTTTTTT
CDR3: CASSSTTGELFF

size: many
J: TRBJ2-5
V: TRBV5-1
D: -
DNA: TGCGCCAGCAGCTTGGGCGGATCACAAGAGACCCAGTACTTC
CDR3: CASSLGGSQETQYF

size: -
J: TRBJ2-1
V: TRBV10-3
D: -
DNA: TGTGCCATCAGTGAGTCGAGCGCTTCCTACAATGAGCAGTTCTTC
CDR3: CAISESSASYNEQFF

size: -
J: TRBJ1-1
V: TRBV12-3/TRBV12-4
D: TRBD1
DNA: TGTGCCAGCAGTGGCAGGGGGAGCACTGAAGCTTTCTTT
CDR3: CASSGRGSTEAFF

size: -
J: TRBJ2-6
V: TRBV21-1
D: -
DNA: TGTGCCAGCAGCAAATGGAGAGCCTCCTCGGATGTCGGGGCCAACGTCCTGACTTTC
CDR3: CASSKWRASSDVGANVLTF